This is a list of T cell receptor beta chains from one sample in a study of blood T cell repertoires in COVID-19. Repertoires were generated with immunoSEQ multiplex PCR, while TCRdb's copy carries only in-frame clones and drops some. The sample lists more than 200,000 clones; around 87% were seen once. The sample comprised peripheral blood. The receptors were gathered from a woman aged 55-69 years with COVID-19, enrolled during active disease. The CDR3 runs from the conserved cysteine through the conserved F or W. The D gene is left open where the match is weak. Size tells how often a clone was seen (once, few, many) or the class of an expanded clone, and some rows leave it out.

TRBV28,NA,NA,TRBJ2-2,TGTGCCAGCAGTCAATTACAGGGACCCGGGGAGCTGTTTTTT,CASSQLQGPGELFF
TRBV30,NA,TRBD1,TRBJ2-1,TGTGCCTGGAGTGCCGGGACAGGCCTATCCTACAATGAGCAGTTCTTC,CAWSAGTGLSYNEQFF
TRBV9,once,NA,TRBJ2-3,TGTGCCAGCAGCCGGGTAGCGTACACAGATACGCAGTATTTT,CASSRVAYTDTQYF
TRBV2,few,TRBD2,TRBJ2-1,TGTGCCAGTGATGGCGGGAGGGCCCGGAATGAGCAGTTCTTC,CASDGGRARNEQFF
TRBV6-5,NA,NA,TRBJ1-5,TGTGCCAGCAGTTACGGCAGGGGCGGCAATCAGCCCCAGCATTTT,CASSYGRGGNQPQHF
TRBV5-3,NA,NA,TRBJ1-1,TGTGCCAGAAGCTTGGGCAGGGGTTGCACTGAAGCTTTCTTT,CARSLGRGCTEAFF
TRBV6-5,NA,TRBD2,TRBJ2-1,TGTGCCAGCAGTCAACTAGCGGCCCCAGCGGGTGAGCAGTTCTTC,CASSQLAAPAGEQFF
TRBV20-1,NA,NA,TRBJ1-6,TGCAGTGCTAGGGTGGGTGGGAGACCCCACTTT,CSARVGGRPHF
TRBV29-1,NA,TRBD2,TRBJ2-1,TGCAGCGTTGCCCGGACTAGCGGGAATGAGCAGTTCTTC,CSVARTSGNEQFF
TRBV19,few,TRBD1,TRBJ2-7,TGTGCCAGTAGTATGGGGACAGGGAACTACGAGCAGTACTTC,CASSMGTGNYEQYF
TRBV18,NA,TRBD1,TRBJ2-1,TGTGCCAGCTCACAAGGGGGCGTCAACAATGAGCAGTTCTTC,CASSQGGVNNEQFF
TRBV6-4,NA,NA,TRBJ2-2,TGTGCCAGCAGTATTTCACAGGCGAACACCGGGGAGCTGTTTTTT,CASSISQANTGELFF
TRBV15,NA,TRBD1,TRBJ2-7,TGTGCCACCAGCAGAGCCAGGGGGAAAGTCCCCTACGAGCAGTACTTC,CATSRARGKVPYEQYF
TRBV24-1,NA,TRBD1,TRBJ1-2,TGTGCCACCAGTGAATTGGACAGGGCGTATGGCTACACCTTC,CATSELDRAYGYTF
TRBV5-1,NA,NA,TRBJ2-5,TGCGCCAGCAGCTTCGGAGGGGTAGAGACCCAGTACTTC,CASSFGGVETQYF
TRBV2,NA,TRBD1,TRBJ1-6,TGTGCCAGCAGTTCTATCCAGGGGGCCGCATCACCCCTCCACTTT,CASSSIQGAASPLHF
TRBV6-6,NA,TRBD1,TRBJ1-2,TGTGCCAGCAGTCGCCTCGGGACAGGGGACATTAGTTATGGCTACACCTTC,CASSRLGTGDISYGYTF
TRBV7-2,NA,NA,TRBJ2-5,TGTGCCAGCACCCCCCGGGGGGCTGAGACCCAGTACTTC,CASTPRGAETQYF
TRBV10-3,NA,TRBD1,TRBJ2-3,TGTGCCACCACAGGGACAGGGGGAACAGATACGCAGTATTTT,CATTGTGGTDTQYF
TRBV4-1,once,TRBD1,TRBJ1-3,TGCGCCAGCAGCCAGCCCGGACAGGGTCGAAACACCATATATTTT,CASSQPGQGRNTIYF
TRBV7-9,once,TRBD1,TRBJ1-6,TGTGCCAGCAGCCTACTAGGGCAGGGGGATAATTCACCCCTCCACTTT,CASSLLGQGDNSPLHF
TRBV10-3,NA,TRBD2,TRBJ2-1,TGTGCCACCTTATCGGCTAGCGGGACCTACAATGAGCAGTTCTTC,CATLSASGTYNEQFF
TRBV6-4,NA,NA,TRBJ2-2,TGTGCCAGCAGTCCGGGACAGAACACCGGGGAGCTGTTTTTT,CASSPGQNTGELFF
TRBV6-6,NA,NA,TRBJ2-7,TGTGCCAGCAGTTACGGGGGCAGCCCCCTTAACTACGAGCAGTACTTC,CASSYGGSPLNYEQYF
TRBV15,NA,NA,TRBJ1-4,TGTGCCACCAGCAGACCAGGGGACGGCGTGAGGGAAAAACTGTTTTTT,CATSRPGDGVREKLFF
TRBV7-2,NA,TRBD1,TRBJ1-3,TGTGCCAGCAGCTGGACATCCAGGGGGCGCTCTGGAAACACCATATATTTT,CASSWTSRGRSGNTIYF
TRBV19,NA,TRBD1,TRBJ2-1,TGTGCCAGTAGAGGAACCTACGGGACAGGCCTCGCCTACAATGAGCAGTTCTTC,CASRGTYGTGLAYNEQFF